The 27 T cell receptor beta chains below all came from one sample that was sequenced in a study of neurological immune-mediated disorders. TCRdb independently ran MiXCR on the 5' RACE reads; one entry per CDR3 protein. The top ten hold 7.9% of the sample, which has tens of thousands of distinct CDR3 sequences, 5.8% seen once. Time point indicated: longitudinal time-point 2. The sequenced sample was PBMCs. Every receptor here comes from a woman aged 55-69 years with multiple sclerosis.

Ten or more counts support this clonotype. The CDR3 reads CSARDSRSGNEQFF. CDR3 nucleotides: TGCAGTGCTAGAGATTCACGCTCGGGGAATGAGCAGTTCTTC. The gene calls are TRBV20-1 and TRBJ2-1; D is perhaps TRBD2 (5 bases). Per germline, CDR1 DFQATT and CDR2 SNEGSKA (reference sequence). Deletions cut 0 bases from V and 7 bases from J, with 13 bases between. The CDR3 is 14 residues long.

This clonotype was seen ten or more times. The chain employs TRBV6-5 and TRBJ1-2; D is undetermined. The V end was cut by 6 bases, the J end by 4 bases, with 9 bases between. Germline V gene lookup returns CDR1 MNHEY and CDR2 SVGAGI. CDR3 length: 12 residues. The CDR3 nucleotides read TGTGCCAGCAGCTCCGAGGTCTATGGCTACACCTTC. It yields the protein CASSSEVYGYTF.

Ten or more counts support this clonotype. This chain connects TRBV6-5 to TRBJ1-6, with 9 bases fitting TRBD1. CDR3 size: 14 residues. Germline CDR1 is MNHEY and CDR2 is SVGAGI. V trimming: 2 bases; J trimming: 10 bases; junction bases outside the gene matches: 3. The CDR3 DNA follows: TGTGCCAGCAGTTACGGGACAGGGTGGTCACCCCTCCACTTT. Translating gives CASSYGTGWSPLHF.

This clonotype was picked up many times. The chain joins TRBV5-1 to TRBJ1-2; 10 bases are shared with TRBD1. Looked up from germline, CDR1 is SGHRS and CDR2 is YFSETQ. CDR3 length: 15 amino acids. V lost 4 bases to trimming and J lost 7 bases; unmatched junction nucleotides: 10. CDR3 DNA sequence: TGCGCCAGCAGCGTAGACAGGGGGCGCCCGGGTGGCTACACCTTC. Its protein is CASSVDRGRPGGYTF.

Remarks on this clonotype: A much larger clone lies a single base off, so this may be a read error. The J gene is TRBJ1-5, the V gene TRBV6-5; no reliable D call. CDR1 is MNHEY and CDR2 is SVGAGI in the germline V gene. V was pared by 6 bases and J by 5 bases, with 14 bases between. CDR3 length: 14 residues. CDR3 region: CASSLMTGDQPQHF. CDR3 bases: TGTGCCAGCAGCCTAATGACTGGAGATCAGCCCCAGCATTTT.

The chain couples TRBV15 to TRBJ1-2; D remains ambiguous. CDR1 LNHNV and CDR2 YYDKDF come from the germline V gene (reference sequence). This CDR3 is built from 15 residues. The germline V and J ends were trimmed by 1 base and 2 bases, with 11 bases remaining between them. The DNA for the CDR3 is TGTGCCACCAGCAGAGGAGGAGGGCCAAACTATGGCTACACCTTC. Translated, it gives CATSRGGGPNYGYTF.

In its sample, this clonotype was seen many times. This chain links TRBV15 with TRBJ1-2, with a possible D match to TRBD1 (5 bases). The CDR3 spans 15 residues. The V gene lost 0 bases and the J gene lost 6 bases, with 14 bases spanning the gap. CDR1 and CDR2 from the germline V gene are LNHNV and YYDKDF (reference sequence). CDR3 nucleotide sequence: TGTGCCACCAGCAGAGAGCCAGGGCCGATGGATGGCTACACCTTC. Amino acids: CATSREPGPMDGYTF.

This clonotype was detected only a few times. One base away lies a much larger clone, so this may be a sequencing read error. The CDR3 here is CVSSLDGSTDTQYF. In DNA, the CDR3 is TGTGTCAGCAGCTTAGATGGTAGCACAGATACGCAGTATTTT. The chain recombines TRBV7-2 with TRBJ2-3; D gene ambiguous. Germline lookup yields CDR1 SGHTA and CDR2 FQGNSA. The length of the CDR3 is 14 residues. Full variable domain (outside the CDR3, taken from reference TRBV7-2 and TRBJ2-3): GAGVSQSPSNKVTEKGKDVELRCDPISGHTALYWYRQSLGQGLEFLIYFQGNSAPDKSGLPSDRFSAERTGGSVSTLTIQRTQQEDSAVYLCVSSLDGSTDTQYFGPGTRLTVL.

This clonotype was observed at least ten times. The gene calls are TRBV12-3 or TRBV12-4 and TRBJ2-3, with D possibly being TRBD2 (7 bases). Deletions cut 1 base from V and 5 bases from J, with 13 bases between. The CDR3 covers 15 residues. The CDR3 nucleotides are TGTGCCAGCAGTTTAGGAGGGGGGGCCCAAGATACGCAGTATTTT. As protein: CASSLGGGAQDTQYF.

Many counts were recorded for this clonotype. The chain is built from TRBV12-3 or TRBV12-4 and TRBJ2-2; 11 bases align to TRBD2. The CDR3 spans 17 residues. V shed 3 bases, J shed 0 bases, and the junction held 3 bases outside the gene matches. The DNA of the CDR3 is TGTGCCAGCAGTTTTACTAGCGGGGGCCCGAACACCGGGGAGCTGTTTTTT. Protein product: CASSFTSGGPNTGELFF.

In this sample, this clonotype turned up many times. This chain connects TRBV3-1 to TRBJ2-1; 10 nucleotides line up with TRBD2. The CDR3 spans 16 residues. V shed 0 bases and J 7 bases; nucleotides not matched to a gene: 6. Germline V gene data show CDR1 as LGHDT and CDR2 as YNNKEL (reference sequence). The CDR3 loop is CASSQDRTSGNNEQFF. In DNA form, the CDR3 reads TGTGCCAGCAGCCAAGATAGGACTAGCGGTAATAATGAGCAGTTCTTC.

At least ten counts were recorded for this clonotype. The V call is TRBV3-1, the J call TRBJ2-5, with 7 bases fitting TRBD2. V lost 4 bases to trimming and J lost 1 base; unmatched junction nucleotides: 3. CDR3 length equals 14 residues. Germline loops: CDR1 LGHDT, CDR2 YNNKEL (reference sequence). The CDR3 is CASSRGGTQETQYF. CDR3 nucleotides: TGTGCCAGCAGCCGGGGGGGGACCCAAGAGACCCAGTACTTC.

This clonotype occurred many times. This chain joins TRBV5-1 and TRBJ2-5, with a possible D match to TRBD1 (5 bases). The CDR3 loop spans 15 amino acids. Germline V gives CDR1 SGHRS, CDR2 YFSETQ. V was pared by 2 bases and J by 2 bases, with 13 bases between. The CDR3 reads CASSFGLQGQETQYF. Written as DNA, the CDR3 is TGCGCCAGCAGCTTTGGTTTGCAGGGTCAAGAGACCCAGTACTTC. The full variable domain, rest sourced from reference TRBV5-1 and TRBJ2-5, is KAGVTQTPRYLIKTRGQQVTLSCSPISGHRSVSWYQQTPGQGLQFLFEYFSETQRNKGNFPGRFSGRQFSNSRSEMNVSTLELGDSALYLCASSFGLQGQETQYFGPGTRLLVL.

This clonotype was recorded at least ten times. The CDR3 DNA reads as TGCGCCAGCAGCCCCCGGACAGGGACCGGGGAGCTGTTTTTT. This gives the protein CASSPRTGTGELFF. This chain connects TRBV5-1 to TRBJ2-2; 8 bases fit TRBD1. Germline assignment: CDR1 SGHRS and CDR2 YFSETQ. The V segment lost 4 bases and the J segment 5 bases; nucleotides outside the gene matches: 4. The CDR3 covers 14 residues.

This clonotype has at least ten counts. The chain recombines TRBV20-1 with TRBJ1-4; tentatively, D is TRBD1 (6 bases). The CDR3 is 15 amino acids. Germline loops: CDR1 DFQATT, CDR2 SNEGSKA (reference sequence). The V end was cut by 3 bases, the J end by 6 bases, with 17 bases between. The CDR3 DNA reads TGCAGTGCTAGCCAGATCTCCGGGGGCGATGAAAAACTGTTTTTT. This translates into CSASQISGGDEKLFF.

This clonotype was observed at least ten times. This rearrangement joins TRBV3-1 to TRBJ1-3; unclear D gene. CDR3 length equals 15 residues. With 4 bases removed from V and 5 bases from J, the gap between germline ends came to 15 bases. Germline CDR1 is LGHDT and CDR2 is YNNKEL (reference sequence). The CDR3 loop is CASSPSRTPRNTIYF. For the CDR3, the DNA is TGTGCCAGCAGCCCTTCCAGGACCCCCAGAAACACCATATATTTT.

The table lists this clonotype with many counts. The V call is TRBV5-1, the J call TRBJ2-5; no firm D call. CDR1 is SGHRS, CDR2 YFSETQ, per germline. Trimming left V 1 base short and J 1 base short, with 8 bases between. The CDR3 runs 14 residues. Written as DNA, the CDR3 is TGCGCCAGCAGCTTGAGGTGGATCCAAGAGACCCAGTACTTC. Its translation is CASSLRWIQETQYF.

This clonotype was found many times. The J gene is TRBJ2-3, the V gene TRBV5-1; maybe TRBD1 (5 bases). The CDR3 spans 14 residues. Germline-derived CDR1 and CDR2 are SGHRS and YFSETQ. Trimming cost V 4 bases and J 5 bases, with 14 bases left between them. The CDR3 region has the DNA TGCGCCAGCAGCCTCGACAGTCCGGGAGATACGCAGTATTTT. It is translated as CASSLDSPGDTQYF.

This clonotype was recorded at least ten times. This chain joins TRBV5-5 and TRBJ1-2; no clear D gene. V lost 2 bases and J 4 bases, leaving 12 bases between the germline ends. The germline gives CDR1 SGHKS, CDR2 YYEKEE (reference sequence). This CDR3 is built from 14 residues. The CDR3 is CASSFDTYLYGYTF. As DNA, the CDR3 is TGTGCCAGCAGCTTCGACACCTACCTCTATGGCTACACCTTC.

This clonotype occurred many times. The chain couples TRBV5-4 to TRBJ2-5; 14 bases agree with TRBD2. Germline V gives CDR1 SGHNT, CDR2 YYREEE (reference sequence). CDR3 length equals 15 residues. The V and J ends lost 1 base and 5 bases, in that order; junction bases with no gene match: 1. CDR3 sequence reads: CASSLRTSGGETQYF. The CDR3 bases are TGTGCCAGCAGCTTGAGGACTAGCGGGGGGGAGACCCAGTACTTC.

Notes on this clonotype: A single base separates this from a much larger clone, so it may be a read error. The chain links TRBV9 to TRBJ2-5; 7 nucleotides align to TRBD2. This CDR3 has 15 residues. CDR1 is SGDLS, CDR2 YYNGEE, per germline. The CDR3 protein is CVSSVAPSGEETQYF. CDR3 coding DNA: TGTGTCAGCAGCGTAGCGCCTAGCGGTGAAGAGACCCAGTACTTC.

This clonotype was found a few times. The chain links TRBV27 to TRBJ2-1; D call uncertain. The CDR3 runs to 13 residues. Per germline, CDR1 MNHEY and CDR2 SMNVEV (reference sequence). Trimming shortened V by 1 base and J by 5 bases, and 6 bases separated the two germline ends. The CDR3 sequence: CASSLWQNNEQFF. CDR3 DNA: TGTGCCAGCAGTTTATGGCAGAACAATGAGCAGTTCTTC.

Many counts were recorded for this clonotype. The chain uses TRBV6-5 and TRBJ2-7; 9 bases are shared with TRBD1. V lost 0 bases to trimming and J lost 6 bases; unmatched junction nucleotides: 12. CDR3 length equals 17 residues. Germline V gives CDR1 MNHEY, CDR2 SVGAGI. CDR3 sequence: CASSYSPGQGAGIEQYF. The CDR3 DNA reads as TGTGCCAGCAGTTACTCTCCGGGACAGGGAGCGGGTATCGAGCAGTACTTC.

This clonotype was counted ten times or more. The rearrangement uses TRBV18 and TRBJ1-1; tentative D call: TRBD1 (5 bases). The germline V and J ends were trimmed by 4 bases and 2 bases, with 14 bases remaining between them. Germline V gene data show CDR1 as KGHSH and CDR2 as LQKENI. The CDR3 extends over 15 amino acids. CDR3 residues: CASSLGLGGNTEAFF. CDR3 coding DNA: TGTGCCAGCTCACTAGGGCTGGGGGGAAACACTGAAGCTTTCTTT.

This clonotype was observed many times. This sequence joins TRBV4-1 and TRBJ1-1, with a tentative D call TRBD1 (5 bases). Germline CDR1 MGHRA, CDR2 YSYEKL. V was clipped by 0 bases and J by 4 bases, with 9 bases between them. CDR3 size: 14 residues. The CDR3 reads CASSQDWGGTEAFF. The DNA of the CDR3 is TGCGCCAGCAGCCAAGATTGGGGGGGCACTGAAGCTTTCTTT.

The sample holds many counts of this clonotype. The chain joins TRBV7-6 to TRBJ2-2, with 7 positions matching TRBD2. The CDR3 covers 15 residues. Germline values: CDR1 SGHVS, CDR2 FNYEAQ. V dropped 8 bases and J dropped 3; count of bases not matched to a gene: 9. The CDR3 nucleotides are TGTGCCAGCCGGAGCCCCGGGGGGTACACCGGGGAGCTGTTTTTT. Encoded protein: CASRSPGGYTGELFF. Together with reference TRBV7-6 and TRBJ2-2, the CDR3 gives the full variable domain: GAGVSQSPRYKVTKRGQDVALRCDPISGHVSLYWYRQALGQGPEFLTYFNYEAQQDKSGLPNDRFSAERPEGSISTLTIQRTEQRDSAMYRCASRSPGGYTGELFFGEGSRLTVL.

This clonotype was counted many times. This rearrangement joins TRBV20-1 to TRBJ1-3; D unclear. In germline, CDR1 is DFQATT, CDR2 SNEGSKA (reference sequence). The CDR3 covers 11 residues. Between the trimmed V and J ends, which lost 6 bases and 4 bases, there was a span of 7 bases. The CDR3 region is CSARTGNTIYF. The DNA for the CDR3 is TGCAGTGCACGGACCGGAAACACCATATATTTT.